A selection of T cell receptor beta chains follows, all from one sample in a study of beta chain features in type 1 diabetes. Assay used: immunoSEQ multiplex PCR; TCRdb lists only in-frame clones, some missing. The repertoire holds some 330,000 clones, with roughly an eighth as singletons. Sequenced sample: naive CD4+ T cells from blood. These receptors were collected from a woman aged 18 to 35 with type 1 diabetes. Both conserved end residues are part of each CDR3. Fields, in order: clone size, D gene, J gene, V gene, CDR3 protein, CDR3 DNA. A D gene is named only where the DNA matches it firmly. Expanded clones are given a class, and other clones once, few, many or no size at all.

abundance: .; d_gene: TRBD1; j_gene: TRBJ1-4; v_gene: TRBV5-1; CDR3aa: CASSLGTGEEKLFF; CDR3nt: TGCGCCAGCAGCTTGGGGACAGGAGAAGAAAAACTGTTTTTT
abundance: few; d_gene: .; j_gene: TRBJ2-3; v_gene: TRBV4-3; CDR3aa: CASSQDKLGADTQYF; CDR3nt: TGCGCCAGCAGCCAAGATAAACTCGGTGCAGATACGCAGTATTTT
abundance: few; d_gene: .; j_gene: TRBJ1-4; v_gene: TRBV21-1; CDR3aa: CASSEGTGARGKLFF; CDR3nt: TGTGCCAGCAGCGAAGGGACAGGGGCCAGGGGAAAACTGTTTTTT
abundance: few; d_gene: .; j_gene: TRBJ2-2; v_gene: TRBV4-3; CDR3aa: CASSQEAHGIATGELFF; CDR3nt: TGCGCCAGCAGCCAAGAAGCCCACGGAATAGCGACCGGGGAGCTGTTTTTT
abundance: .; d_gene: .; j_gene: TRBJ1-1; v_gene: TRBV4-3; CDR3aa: CASSPERSGTEAFF; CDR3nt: TGCGCCAGCAGCCCCGAAAGAAGCGGCACTGAAGCTTTCTTT
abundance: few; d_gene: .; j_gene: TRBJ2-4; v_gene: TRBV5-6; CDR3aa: CASRPAGTKNIQYF; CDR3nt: TGTGCCAGCAGACCCGCGGGGACCAAAAACATTCAGTACTTC
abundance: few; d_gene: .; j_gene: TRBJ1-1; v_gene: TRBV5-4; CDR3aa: CASSGRVFSEAFF; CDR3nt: TGTGCCAGCAGCGGCCGGGTTTTCTCTGAAGCTTTCTTT
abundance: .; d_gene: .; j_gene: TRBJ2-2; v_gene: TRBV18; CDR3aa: CASSPGHNTGELFF; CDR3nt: TGTGCCAGCTCACCGGGACACAACACCGGGGAGCTGTTTTTT
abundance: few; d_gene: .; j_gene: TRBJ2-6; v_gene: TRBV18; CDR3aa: CASSPRVYSGANVLTF; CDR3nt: TGTGCCAGCTCACCGCGGGTGTACTCTGGGGCCAACGTCCTGACTTTC
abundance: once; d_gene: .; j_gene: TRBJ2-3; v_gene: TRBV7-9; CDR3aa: CASSRRGGASTDTQYF; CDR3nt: TGTGCCAGCAGCCGCCGGGGAGGTGCTAGCACAGATACGCAGTATTTT
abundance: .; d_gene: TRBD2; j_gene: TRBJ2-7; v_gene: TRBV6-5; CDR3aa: CASTRGGSYEQYF; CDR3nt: TGTGCCAGCACTCGGGGGGGCTCCTACGAGCAGTACTTC
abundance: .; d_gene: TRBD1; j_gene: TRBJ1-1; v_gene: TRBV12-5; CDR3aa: CASGLRQGQEAFF; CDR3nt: TGTGCTAGTGGTTTGAGACAGGGTCAGGAAGCTTTCTTT
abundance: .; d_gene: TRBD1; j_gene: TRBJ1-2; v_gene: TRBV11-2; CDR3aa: CASNAYPGTEYGYTF; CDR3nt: TGTGCCAGCAACGCCTATCCCGGGACAGAGTATGGCTACACCTTC
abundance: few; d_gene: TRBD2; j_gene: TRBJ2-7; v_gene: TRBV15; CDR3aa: CATSREASGSYEQYF; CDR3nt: TGTGCCACCAGCAGAGAAGCTAGCGGGAGCTACGAGCAGTACTTC
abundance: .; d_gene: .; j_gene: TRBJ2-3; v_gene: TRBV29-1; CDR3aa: CSSGSLLTDTQYF; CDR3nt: TGCAGCTCCGGGTCCCTCCTCACAGATACGCAGTATTTT
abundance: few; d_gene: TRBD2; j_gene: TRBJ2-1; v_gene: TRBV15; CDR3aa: CATRGLAGALEQFF; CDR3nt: TGTGCCACCCGGGGACTAGCGGGAGCCCTTGAGCAGTTCTTC
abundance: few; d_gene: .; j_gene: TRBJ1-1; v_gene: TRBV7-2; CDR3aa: CASSGHTEAFF; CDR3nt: TGTGCCAGCAGCGGCCACACTGAAGCTTTCTTT
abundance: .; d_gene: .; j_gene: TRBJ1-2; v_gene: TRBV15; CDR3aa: CATSRDWTVYGYTF; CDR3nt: TGTGCCACCAGCAGAGATTGGACAGTCTATGGCTACACCTTC
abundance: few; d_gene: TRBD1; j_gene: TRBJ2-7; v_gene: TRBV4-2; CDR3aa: CASCPRTGGTYEQYF; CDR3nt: TGTGCCAGCTGCCCGAGGACAGGGGGCACCTACGAGCAGTACTTC
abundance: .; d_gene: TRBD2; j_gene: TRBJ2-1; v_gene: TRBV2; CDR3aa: CASIPGLAETNEQFF; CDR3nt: TGTGCCAGCATCCCGGGACTAGCGGAAACCAATGAGCAGTTCTTC
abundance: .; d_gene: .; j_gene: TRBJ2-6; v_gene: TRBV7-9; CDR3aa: CASSLQSSGANVLTF; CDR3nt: TGTGCCAGCAGCCTCCAGTCCTCTGGGGCCAACGTCCTGACTTTC
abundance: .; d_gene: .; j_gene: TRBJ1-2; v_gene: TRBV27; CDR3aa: CASSRASNYGYTF; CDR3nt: TGTGCCAGCAGTCGAGCCTCTAACTATGGCTACACCTTC
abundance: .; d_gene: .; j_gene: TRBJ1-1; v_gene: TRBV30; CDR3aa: CAWSLRGNTEAFF; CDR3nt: TGTGCCTGGAGTTTGCGGGGGAACACTGAAGCTTTCTTT
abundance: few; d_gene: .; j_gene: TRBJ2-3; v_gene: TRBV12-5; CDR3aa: CASGYQTDTQYF; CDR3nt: TGTGCTAGTGGCTACCAAACAGATACGCAGTATTTT
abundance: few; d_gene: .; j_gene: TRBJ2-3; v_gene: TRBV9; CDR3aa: CASSVAADTQYF; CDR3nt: TGTGCCAGCAGCGTAGCGGCAGATACGCAGTATTTT
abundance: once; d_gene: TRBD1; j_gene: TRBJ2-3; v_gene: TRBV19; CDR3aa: CASNDRGDTDTQYF; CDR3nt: TGTGCCAGTAATGACAGGGGAGACACAGATACGCAGTATTTT
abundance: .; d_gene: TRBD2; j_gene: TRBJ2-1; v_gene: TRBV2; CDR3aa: CASRAGGNEQFF; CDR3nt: TGTGCCAGCAGAGCGGGGGGGAATGAGCAGTTCTTC
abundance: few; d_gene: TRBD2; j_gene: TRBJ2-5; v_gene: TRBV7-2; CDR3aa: CASSLQTSGGVETQYF; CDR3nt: TGTGCCAGCAGCCTACAAACTAGCGGGGGGGTGGAGACCCAGTACTTC
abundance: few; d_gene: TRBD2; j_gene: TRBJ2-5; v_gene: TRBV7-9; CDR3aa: CASSLSGDQYF; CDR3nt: TGTGCCAGCAGCCTCAGCGGGGACCAGTACTTC
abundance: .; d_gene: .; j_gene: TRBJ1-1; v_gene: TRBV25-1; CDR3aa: CASSAGQTNTEAFF; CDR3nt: TGTGCCAGCAGTGCTGGACAGACGAACACTGAAGCTTTCTTT
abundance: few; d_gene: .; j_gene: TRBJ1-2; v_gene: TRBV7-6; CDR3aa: CASSLGSGAGYGYTF; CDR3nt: TGTGCCAGCAGCTTAGGGTCAGGGGCGGGCTATGGCTACACCTTC
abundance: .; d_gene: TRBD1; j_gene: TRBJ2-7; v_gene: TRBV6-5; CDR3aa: CASSSGQIPDYEQYF; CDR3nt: TGTGCCAGCAGCTCGGGACAGATACCCGACTACGAGCAGTACTTC
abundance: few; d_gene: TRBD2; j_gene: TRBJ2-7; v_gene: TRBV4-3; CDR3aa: CASSQGGLAGDEQYF; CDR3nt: TGCGCCAGCAGCCAAGGAGGGCTAGCGGGGGACGAGCAGTACTTC
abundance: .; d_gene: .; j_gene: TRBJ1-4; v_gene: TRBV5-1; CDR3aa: CASSSGGGSYEKLFF; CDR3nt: TGCGCCAGCAGCTCGGGAGGAGGGTCATACGAAAAACTGTTTTTT
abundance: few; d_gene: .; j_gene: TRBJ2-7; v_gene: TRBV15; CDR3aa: CATSRSPSNTYEQYF; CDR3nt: TGTGCCACCAGCAGATCCCCGTCGAACACCTACGAGCAGTACTTC
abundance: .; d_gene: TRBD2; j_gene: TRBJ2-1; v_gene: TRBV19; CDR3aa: CASKVAGGYNEQFF; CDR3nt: TGTGCCAGTAAAGTAGCGGGGGGTTACAATGAGCAGTTCTTC
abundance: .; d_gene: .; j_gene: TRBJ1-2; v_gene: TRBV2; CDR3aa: CAASARVGDGYTF; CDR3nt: TGTGCCGCCAGCGCTAGGGTAGGGGATGGCTACACCTTC
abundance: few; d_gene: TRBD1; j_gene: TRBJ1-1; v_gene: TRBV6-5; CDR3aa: CASSRGQARDAFF; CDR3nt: TGTGCCAGCAGTAGGGGACAGGCCCGAGATGCTTTCTTT
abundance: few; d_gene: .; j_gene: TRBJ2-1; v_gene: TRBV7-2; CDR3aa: CASSFVSEVQQFF; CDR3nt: TGTGCCAGCAGCTTTGTTTCCGAGGTGCAGCAGTTCTTC
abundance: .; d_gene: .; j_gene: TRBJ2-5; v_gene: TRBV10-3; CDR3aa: CAIGGGPRETQYF; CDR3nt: TGTGCCATCGGGGGGGGCCCCCGAGAGACCCAGTACTTC
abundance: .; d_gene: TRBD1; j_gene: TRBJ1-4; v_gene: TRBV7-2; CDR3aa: CASSPHRGPGEKLFF; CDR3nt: TGTGCCAGCAGCCCCCACAGGGGGCCGGGTGAAAAACTGTTTTTT
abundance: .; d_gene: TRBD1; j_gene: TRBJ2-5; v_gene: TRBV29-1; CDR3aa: CSVGQGQETQYF; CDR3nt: TGCAGCGTTGGACAGGGCCAAGAGACCCAGTACTTC
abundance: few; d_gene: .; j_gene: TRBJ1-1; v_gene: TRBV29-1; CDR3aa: CSVESRGLGSEAFF; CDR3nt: TGCAGCGTTGAGAGCAGGGGTCTGGGTTCTGAAGCTTTCTTT
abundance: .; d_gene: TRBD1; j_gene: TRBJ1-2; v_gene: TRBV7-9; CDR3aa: CASSLGQVGYTF; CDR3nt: TGTGCCAGCAGTCTCGGACAGGTTGGCTACACCTTC
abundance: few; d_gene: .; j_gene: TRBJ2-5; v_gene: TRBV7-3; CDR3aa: CASSSGPEETQYF; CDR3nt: TGTGCCAGCAGCTCTGGCCCCGAAGAGACCCAGTACTTC
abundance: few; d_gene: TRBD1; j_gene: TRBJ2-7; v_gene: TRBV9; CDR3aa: CASSLSRDRHYEQYF; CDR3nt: TGTGCCAGCAGCCTAAGCAGGGACAGGCACTACGAGCAGTACTTC
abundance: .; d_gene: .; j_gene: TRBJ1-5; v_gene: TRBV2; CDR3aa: CASTPVQGKGNQPQHF; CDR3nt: TGTGCCAGCACTCCAGTGCAGGGCAAGGGCAATCAGCCCCAGCATTTT
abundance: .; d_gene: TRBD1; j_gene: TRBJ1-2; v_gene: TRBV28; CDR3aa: CASSLDRGAGYGYTF; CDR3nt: TGTGCCAGCAGCCTCGACAGGGGCGCAGGTTATGGCTACACCTTC
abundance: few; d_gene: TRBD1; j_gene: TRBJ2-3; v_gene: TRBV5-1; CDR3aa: CASSFRDSHTDTQYF; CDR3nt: TGCGCCAGCAGCTTCCGGGACAGCCACACAGATACGCAGTATTTT
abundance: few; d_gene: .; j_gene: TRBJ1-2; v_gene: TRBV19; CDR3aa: CASNPSAVHYGYTF; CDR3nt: TGTGCCAGTAATCCATCCGCGGTACACTATGGCTACACCTTC
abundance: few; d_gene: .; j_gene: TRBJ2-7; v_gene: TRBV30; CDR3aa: CGGMSSYEQYF; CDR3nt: TGTGGCGGAATGAGCTCCTACGAGCAGTACTTC